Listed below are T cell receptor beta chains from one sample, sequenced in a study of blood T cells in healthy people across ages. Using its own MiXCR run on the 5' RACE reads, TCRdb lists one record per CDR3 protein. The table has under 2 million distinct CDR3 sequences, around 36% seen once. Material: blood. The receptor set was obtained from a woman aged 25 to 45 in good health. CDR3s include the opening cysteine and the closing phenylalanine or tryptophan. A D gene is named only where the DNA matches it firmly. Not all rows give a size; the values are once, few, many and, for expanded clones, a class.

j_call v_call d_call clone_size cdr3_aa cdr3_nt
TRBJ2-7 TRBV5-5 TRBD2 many CASSPRLAETYEQYF TGTGCCAGCAGCCCTAGACTAGCGGAGACCTACGAGCAGTACTTC
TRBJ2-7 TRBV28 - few CATEGIFNYEQYF TGTGCCACCGAGGGGATCTTTAACTACGAGCAGTACTTC
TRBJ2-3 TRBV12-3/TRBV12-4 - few CASSFTRADTQYF TGTGCCAGCAGTTTCACTAGGGCAGATACGCAGTATTTT
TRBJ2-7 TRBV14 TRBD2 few CASSRSLAGTYEQYF TGTGCCAGCAGCCGTTCCCTAGCGGGAACCTACGAGCAGTACTTC
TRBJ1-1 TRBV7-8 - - CASSAPLNTEAFF TGTGCCAGCAGCGCACCGTTGAACACTGAAGCTTTCTTT
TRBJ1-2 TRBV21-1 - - CASSKAPGAGYGYTF TGTGCCAGCAGCAAAGCACCGGGGGCTGGCTATGGCTACACCTTC
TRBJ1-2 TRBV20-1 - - CSAAPEAGGLNYGYTF TGCAGTGCAGCACCAGAAGCGGGGGGGCTAAACTATGGCTACACCTTC
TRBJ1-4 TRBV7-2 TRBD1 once CASSLAGQGRSTNEKLFF TGTGCCAGCAGCTTAGCAGGACAGGGAAGATCAACTAATGAAAAACTGTTTTTT
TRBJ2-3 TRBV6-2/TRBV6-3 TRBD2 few CASSPGLITDTQYF TGTGCCAGCAGCCCGGGACTAATCACAGATACGCAGTATTTT
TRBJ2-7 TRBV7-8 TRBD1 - CASSNRPGGVRYF TGTGCCAGCAGCAATCGACCAGGGGGCGTCAGGTACTTC
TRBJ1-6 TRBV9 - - CASSATTGTLHF TGTGCCAGCAGCGCTACAACAGGGACCCTCCACTTT
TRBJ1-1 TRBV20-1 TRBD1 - CRRDRGGTEAFF TGCAGGAGAGACAGGGGGGGCACTGAAGCTTTCTTT
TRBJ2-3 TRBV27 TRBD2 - CASSRAGGNSSTDTQYF TGTGCCAGCAGTCGAGCGGGGGGGAACTCTAGCACAGATACGCAGTATTTT
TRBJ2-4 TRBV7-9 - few CASSLGTDIAKNIQYF TGTGCCAGCAGCTTAGGGACAGACATAGCCAAAAACATTCAGTACTTC